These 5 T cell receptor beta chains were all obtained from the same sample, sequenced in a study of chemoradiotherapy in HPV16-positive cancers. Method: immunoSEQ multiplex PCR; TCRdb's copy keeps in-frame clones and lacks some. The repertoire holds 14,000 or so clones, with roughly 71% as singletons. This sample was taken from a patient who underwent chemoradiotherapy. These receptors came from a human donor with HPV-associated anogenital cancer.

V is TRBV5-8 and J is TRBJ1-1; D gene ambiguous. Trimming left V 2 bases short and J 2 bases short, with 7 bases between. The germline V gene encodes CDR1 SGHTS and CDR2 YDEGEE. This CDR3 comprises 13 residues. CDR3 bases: TGTGCCAGCAGCTTAAACTCAAACACTGAAGCTTTCTTT. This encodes CASSLNSNTEAFF.

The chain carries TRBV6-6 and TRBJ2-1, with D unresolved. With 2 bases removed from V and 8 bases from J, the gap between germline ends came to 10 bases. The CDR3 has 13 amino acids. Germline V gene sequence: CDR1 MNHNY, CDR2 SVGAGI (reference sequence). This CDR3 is CASSYAPVYEQFF. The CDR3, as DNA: TGTGCCAGCAGTTACGCCCCTGTCTATGAGCAGTTCTTC.

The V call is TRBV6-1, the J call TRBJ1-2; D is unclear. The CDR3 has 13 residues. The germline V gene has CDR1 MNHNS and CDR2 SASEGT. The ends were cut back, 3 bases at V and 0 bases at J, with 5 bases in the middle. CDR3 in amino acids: CASSDSPNYGYTF. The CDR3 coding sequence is TGTGCCAGCAGTGATTCCCCTAACTATGGCTACACCTTC.

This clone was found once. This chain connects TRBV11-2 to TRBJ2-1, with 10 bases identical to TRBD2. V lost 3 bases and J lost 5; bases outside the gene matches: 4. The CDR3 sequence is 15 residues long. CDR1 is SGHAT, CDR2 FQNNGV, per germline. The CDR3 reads CASSLQAGGHNEQFF. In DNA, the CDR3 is TGTGCCAGCAGCTTGCAAGCGGGGGGGCACAATGAGCAGTTCTTC.

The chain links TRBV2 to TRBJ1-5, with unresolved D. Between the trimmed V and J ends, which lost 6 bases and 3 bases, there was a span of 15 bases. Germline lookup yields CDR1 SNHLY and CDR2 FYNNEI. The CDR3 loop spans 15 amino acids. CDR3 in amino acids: CASSRVGDTNQPQHF. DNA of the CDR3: TGTGCCAGCAGCCGGGTTGGGGATACCAATCAGCCCCAGCATTTT.